This T cell receptor beta chain was sequenced in a study of blood T cell repertoires in COVID-19. Sequenced by immunoSEQ multiplex PCR; TCRdb stores in-frame clones only, minus some. The profile shows over 200,000 clones, about four fifths of them singletons. From germline, CDR1 is MDHEN and CDR2 SYDVKM. V lost 5 bases, J lost 6 bases, and 10 bases lay in between. The CDR3 runs 12 residues. This clonotype was obtained from a woman in her thirties or forties who had recovered from COVID-19. The sequenced sample was PBMCs or T cells enriched from blood (not recorded which). The chain recombines TRBV28 with TRBJ1-2; maybe TRBD1 (5 bases). The CDR3 DNA reads TGTGCCAGCAGTGCCCTGACAGATGGCTACACCTTC. It codes for CASSALTDGYTF.